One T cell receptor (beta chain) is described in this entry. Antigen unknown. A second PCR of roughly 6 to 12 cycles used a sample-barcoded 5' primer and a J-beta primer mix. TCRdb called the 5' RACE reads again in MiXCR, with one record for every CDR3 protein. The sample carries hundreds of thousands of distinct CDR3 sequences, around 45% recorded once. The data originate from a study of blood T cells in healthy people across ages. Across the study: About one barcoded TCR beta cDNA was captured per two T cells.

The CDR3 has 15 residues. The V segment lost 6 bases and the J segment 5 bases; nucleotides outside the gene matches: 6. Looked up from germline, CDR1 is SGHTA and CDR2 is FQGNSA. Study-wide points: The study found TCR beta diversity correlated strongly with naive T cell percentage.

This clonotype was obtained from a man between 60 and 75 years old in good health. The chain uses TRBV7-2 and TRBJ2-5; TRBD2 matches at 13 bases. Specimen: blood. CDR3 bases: TGTGCCAGCAGAACTAGCGGGGGGGCCCTGGAGACCCAGTACTTC. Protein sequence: CASRTSGGALETQYF. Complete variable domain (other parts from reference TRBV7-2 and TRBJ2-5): GAGVSQSPSNKVTEKGKDVELRCDPISGHTALYWYRQSLGQGLEFLIYFQGNSAPDKSGLPSDRFSAERTGGSVSTLTIQRTQQEDSAVYLCASRTSGGALETQYFGPGTRLLVL.